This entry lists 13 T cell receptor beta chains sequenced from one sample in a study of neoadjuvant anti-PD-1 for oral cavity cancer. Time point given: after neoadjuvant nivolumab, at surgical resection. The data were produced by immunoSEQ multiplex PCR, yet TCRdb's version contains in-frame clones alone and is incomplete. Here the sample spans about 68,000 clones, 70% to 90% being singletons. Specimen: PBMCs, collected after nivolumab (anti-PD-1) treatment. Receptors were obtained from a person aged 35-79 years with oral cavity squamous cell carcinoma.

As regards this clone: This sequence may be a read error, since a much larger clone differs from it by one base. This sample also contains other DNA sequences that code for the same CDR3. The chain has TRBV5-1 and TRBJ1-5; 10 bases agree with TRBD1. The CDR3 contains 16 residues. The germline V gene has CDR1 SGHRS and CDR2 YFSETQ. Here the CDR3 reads CASSPGTGDSNQPQHF. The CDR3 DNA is TGCGCCAGCAGCCCCGGGACAGGGGATAGCAATCAGCCTCAGCATTTT.

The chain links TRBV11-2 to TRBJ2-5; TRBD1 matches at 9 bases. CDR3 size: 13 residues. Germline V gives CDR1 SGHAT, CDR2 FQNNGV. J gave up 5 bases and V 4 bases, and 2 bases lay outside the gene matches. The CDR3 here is CASSSTGGETQYF. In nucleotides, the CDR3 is TGTGCCAGCAGCTCGACAGGGGGGGAGACCCAGTACTTC.

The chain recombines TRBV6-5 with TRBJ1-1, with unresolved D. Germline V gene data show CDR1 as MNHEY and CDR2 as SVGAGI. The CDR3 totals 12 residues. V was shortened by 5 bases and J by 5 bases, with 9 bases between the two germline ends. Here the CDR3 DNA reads TGTGCCAGCAGTGAGGTAGGAACTGAAGCTTTCTTT. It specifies CASSEVGTEAFF.

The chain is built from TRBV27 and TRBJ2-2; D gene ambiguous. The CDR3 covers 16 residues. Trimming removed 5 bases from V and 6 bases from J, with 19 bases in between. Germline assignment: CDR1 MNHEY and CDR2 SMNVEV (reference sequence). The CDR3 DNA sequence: TGTGCCAGCAGTACCATTGGCCACATTGGGTCCGGGGAGCTGTTTTTT. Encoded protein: CASSTIGHIGSGELFF.

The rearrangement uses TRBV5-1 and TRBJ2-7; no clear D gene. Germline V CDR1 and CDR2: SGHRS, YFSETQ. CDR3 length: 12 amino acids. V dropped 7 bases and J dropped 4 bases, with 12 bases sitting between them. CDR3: CASGVSFYEQYF. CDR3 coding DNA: TGCGCCAGCGGGGTTTCTTTTTACGAGCAGTACTTC.

For the CDR3, the DNA is TGCGCCAGCAGCTTCGTCGGGGAGAACACCGGGGAGCTGTTTTTT. It translates to CASSFVGENTGELFF. This chain links TRBV5-1 with TRBJ2-2, with a weak D call TRBD2 (5 bases). The CDR3 is 15 residues long. The ends were cut back, 2 bases at V and 1 base at J, with 9 bases in the middle. Germline V gene data show CDR1 as SGHRS and CDR2 as YFSETQ.

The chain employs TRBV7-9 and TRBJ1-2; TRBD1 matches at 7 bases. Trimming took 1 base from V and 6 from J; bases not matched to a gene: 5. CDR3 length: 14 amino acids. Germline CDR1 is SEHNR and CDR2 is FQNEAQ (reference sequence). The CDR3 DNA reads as TGTGCCAGCAGCTTAGAGGGGGCCGAGGATGGCTACACCTTC. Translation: CASSLEGAEDGYTF. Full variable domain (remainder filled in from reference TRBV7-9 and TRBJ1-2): DTGVSQNPRHKITKRGQNVTFRCDPISEHNRLYWYRQTLGQGPEFLTYFQNEAQLEKSRLLSDRFSAERPKGSFSTLEIQRTEQGDSAMYLCASSLEGAEDGYTFGSGTRLTVV.

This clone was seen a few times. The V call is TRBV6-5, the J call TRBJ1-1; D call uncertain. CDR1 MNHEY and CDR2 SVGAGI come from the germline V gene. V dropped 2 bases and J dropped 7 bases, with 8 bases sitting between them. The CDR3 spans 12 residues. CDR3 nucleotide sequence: TGTGCCAGCAGTTACCCCGGGAGTGAAGCTTTCTTT. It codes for CASSYPGSEAFF.

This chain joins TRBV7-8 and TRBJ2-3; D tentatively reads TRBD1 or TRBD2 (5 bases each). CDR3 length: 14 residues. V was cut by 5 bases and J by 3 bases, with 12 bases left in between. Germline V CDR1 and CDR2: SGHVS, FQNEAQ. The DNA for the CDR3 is TGTGCCAGCAGCCTCCGGGACCTAACAGATACGCAGTATTTT. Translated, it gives CASSLRDLTDTQYF.

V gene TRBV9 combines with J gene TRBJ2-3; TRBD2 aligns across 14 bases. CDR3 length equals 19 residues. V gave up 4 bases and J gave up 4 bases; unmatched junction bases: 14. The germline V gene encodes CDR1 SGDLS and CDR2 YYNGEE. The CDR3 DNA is TGTGCCAGCAGCACCCTGGGGGGGACTAGCGGGAGAGGGGCAGATACGCAGTATTTT. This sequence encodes CASSTLGGTSGRGADTQYF.

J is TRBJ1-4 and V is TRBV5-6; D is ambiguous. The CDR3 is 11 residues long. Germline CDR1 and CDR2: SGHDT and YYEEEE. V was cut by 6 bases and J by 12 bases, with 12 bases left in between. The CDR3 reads CASTFGSELFF. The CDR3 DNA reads TGTGCCAGCACCTTTGGGTCTGAACTGTTTTTT. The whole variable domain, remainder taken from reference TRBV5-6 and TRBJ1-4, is DAGVTQSPTHLIKTRGQQVTLRCSPKSGHDTVSWYQQALGQGPQFIFQYYEEEERQRGNFPDRFSGHQFPNYSSELNVNALLLGDSALYLCASTFGSELFFGSGTQLSVL.

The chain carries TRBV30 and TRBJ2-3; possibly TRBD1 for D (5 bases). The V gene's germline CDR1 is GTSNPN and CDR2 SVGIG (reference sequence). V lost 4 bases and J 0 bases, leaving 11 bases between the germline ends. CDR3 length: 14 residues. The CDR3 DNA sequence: TGTGCCTGGACCCAGGGCTCGAGCACAGATACGCAGTATTTT. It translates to CAWTQGSSTDTQYF.

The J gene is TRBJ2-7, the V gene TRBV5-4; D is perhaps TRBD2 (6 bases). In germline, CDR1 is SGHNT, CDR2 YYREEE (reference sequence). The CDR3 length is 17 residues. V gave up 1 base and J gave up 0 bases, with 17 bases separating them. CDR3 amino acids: CASSLSPSAQSSYEQYF. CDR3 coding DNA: TGTGCCAGCAGCTTGTCCCCTAGCGCCCAAAGCTCCTACGAGCAGTACTTC.